The source of this T cell receptor beta chain is a study of blood T cell repertoires in COVID-19. Study-wide context: The United States, Italy and Spain provided the acute and convalescent COVID-19 samples. PBMCs, B-cell-depleted T cells, or T cells provided the cDNA or gDNA that made up the material.

This clone turned up a few times. The CDR3 extends over 15 amino acids. The germline V and J ends were trimmed by 2 bases and 1 base, with 12 bases remaining between them. Germline CDR1 SGHRS, CDR2 YFSETQ. Per the original data handling: Amplification of reference gene primers was used by the study to estimate nucleated cell counts. Generated by immunoSEQ multiplex PCR, the TCRdb table keeps only in-frame clones and is missing some. That table is the source of V, J and clone size, and D and trimming were worked out from the DNA. The repertoire has about 120,000 clones, around three quarters of them found once; the top ten carry around 7.3%.

V gene TRBV5-1 combines with J gene TRBJ2-5; D is unclear. Sequencing input: peripheral blood. This receptor was taken from an older woman with acute or convalescent COVID-19. This chain's CDR3 is CASSFSPSIQETQYF. CDR3 in DNA: TGCGCCAGCAGCTTCTCGCCTAGTATCCAAGAGACCCAGTACTTC.